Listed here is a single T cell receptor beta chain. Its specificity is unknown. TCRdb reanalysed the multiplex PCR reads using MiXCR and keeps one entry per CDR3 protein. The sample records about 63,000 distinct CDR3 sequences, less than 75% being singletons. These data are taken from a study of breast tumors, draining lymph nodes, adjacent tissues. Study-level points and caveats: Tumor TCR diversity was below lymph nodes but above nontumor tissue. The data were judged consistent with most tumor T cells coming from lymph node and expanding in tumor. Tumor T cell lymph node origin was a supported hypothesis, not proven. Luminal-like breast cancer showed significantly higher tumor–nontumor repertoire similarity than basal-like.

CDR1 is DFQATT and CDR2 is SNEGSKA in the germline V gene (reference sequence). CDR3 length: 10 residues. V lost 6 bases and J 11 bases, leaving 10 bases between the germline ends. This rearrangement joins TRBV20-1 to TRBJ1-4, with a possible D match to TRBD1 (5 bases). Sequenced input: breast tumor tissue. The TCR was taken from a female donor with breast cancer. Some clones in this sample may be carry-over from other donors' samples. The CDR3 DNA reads TGCAGTGCCGTGGGGGACAAACTGTTTTTT. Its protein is CSAVGDKLFF.